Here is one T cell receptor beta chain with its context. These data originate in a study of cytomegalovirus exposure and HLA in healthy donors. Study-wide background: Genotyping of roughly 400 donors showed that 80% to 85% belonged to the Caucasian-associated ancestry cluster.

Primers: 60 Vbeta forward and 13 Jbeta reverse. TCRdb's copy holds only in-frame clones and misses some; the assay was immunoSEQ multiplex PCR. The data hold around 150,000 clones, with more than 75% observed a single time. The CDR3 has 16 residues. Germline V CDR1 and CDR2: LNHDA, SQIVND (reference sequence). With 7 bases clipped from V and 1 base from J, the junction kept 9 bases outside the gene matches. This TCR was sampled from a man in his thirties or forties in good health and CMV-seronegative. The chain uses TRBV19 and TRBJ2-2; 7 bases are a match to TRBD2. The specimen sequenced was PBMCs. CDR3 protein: CASTPSPSGNTGELFF. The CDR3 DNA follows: TGTGCCAGTACTCCATCCCCTAGCGGGAACACCGGGGAGCTGTTTTTT.